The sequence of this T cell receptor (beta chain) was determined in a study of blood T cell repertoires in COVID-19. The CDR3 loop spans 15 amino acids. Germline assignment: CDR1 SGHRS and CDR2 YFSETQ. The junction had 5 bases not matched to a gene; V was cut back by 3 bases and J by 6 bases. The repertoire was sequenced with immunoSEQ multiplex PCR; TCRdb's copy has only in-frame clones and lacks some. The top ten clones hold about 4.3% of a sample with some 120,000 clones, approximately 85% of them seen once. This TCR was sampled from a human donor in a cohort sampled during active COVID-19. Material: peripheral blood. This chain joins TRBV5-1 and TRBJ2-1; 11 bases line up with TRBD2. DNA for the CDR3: TGCGCCAGCAGCTCAACTAGCGGGAGACCCAATGAGCAGTTCTTC. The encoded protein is CASSSTSGRPNEQFF.